This T cell receptor beta chain comes out of a study of blood T cells in healthy people across ages. Alongside a J-beta primer mix, a sample-barcoded 5' primer served in a second PCR lasting roughly 7 to 12 cycles. TCRdb called the 5' RACE reads again in MiXCR, with one record for every CDR3 protein. Here the sample spans some 1 million distinct CDR3 sequences, 45% being singletons. This CDR3 has 14 residues. CDR1 is DFQATT, CDR2 SNEGSKA, per germline (reference sequence). General study points: Age showed a roughly linear inverse relationship with TCR beta diversity per million T cells.

A word on this clonotype: No antigen is known for it.

The specimen was blood. This sequence joins TRBV20-1 and TRBJ2-5; D gene unclear. The J call may be incorrect, as the DNA end agrees better with TRBJ2-7. The sequence came from a woman aged 60-70 years in good health. The CDR3: CSAREGRTFYEQYF. In nucleotides, the CDR3 is TGCAGTGCTAGAGAAGGGCGGACCTTCTACGAGCAGTACTTC.